The sequence of this T cell receptor (beta chain) was determined in a study of blood T cell repertoires in COVID-19 (TCRdb year 2020). For the study in its entirety: Samples from collaborators originated in the United States, Italy and Spain and spanned both the acute and convalescent phases of COVID-19. The prospective study material was composed of cDNA or gDNA derived from T cells, B-cell-depleted T cells, or PBMCs. The dataset comprised deeply sampled blood TCRbeta repertoires from subjects exposed to, actively infected with, or recovered from COVID-19. The repertoires were released in a freely available public database intended as a resource for research on the immune response to SARS-CoV-2. Samples came from the ongoing ImmuneRACE study (first 160 participants) plus 1,254 subjects from 6 global collaborators. A de-identified subject ID, COVID-19 status, age in years and sex were almost always included in the sample metadata. HLA class I and class II types, where available, came from metadata supplied by the sample provider rather than from assay-based typing.

As concerns this clone: Its antigen remains unidentified. The input lacks base qualities; no much larger clone sits a single base away.

TCRbeta CDR3 regions were amplified from genomic DNA using the immunoSEQ Assay, a bias-controlled multiplex PCR. For the original study's pipeline: Within the assay, amplification of reference gene primers was used to estimate how many nucleated cells each sample contained. To quantify the absolute abundance of each unique TCRbeta CDR3 rearrangement, sequence reads were collapsed and filtered. For each sample, productive Simpson clonality was calculated as the square root of Simpson's diversity index across productive rearrangements. This is the immuneACCESS table as TCRdb keeps it, with only in-frame sequences that have V and J called. A part of the clones is gone; compared with another copy, unresolved V genes explain less than half, and the rest is unexplained. V and J calls and clone size are those listed in that table; D and trimming were worked out from the DNA. This sample has fewer than 500,000 clones in its table, and roughly nine tenths of those were observed once. Of the sample, 0.7% falls within the top ten clones.

Study-wide conclusions, independent of this receptor: How much clinical and demographic metadata was included differed by source and by participant, and the metadata was provided uncurated.

Participants in the prospective study were enrolled through a virtual design, were aged roughly 18 to 100 years, and lived in some 24 United States geographic areas. To assign participants to cohorts, the prospective study relied on clinical history that participants themselves reported in a screening survey and a study questionnaire. Recovered participants in ImmuneRACE Cohort 3 were defined as having two consecutive negative NP/OP PCR tests, clearance from a healthcare professional, or resolution of symptoms. In the prospective study, whole blood, serum and a nasopharyngeal or oropharyngeal swab were collected from each participant by mobile phlebotomists. Additional blood draws and questionnaires over an approximately two-month period could optionally be provided by prospective study participants. Before DNA extraction, blood samples from the prospective study were shipped at room temperature or frozen.

The sequenced material came from PBMCs or T cells enriched from blood (not recorded which). This TCR derives from a young woman who had recovered from COVID-19.

In nucleotides, the sequence is TGTGCCAGCAGCTTAGACAGGGTTGCTGAAGCTTTCTTT. This is translated as CASSLDRVAEAFF. Recombination linked TRBV7-2 to TRBJ1-1; D gene: possibly TRBD1, on 6 matching bases. The junction carries 9 bases between V and J, which are trimmed by 1 base and 6 bases respectively. CDR1 and CDR2 are read off the germline V gene as SGHTA and FQGNSA. The cysteine opens and the phenylalanine closes a CDR3 of 13 amino acids. Only CDR3 DNA is held: 39 bases, read in frame from base 1.